The TCR beta chain described here comes from a study of cytomegalovirus exposure and HLA in healthy donors. General study results and limits: Rarity marked most TCR sequences, yet some public TCRs occurred in many donors. Reports indicated that the classifier achieved high specificity and sensitivity in diagnosing cytomegalovirus status. According to a later analysis, TCR clusters from the first cohort tended to co-occur in the approximately 120 validation repertoires.

Measured with immunoSEQ multiplex PCR; TCRdb has only the in-frame clones, and not every one. The sample has over 100,000 clones, about nine tenths seen once; the top ten hold approximately 2.3%. This clone was detected once. Its antigen remains unknown. The CDR3 contains 15 residues. Germline values: CDR1 MNHEY, CDR2 SMNVEV (reference sequence). V shed 6 bases and J 4 bases; nucleotides not matched to a gene: 11. The sample taken for sequencing was PBMCs. The rearrangement joins TRBV27 to TRBJ2-5; 7 nucleotides align to TRBD2. The sequence was collected from a woman aged 18-29 years in good health and CMV-seronegative. The CDR3 coding sequence is TGTGCCAGCAGCCCCCTACTCGGACTAGGAGAGACCCAGTACTTC. This gives the protein CASSPLLGLGETQYF.